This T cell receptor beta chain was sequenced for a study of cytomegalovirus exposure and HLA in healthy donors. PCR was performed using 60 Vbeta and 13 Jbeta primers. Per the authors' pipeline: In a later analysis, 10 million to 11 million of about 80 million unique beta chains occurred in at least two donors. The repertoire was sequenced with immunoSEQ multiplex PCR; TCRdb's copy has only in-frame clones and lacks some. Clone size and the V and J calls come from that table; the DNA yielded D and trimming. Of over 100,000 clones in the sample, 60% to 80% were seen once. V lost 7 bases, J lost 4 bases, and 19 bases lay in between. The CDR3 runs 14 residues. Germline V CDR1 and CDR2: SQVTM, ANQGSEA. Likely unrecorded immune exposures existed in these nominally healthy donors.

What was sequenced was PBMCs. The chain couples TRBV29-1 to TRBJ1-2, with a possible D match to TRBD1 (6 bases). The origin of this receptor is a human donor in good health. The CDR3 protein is CSALSYRDIYGYTF. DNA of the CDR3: TGCAGCGCCTTAAGCTACCGGGACATCTATGGCTACACCTTC. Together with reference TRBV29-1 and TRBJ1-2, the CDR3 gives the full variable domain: SAVISQKPSRDICQRGTSLTIQCQVDSQVTMMFWYRQQPGQSLTLIATANQGSEATYESGFVIDKFPISRPNLTFSTLTVSNMSPEDSSIYLCSALSYRDIYGYTFGSGTRLTVV.